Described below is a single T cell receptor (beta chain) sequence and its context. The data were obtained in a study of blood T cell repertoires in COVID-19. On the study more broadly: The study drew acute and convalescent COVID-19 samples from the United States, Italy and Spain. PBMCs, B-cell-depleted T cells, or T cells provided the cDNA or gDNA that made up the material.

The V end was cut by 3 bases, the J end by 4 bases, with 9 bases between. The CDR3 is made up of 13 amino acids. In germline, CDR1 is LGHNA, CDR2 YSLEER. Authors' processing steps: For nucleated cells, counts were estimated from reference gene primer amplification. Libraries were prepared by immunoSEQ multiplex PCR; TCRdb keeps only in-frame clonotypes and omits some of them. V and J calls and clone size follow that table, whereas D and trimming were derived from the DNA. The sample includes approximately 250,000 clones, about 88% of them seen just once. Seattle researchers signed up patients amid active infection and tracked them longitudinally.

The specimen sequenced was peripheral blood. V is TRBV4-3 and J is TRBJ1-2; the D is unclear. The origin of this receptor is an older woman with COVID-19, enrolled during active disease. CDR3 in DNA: TGCGCCAGCAGCCATTCGACTACCTATGGCTACACCTTC. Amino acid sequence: CASSHSTTYGYTF.